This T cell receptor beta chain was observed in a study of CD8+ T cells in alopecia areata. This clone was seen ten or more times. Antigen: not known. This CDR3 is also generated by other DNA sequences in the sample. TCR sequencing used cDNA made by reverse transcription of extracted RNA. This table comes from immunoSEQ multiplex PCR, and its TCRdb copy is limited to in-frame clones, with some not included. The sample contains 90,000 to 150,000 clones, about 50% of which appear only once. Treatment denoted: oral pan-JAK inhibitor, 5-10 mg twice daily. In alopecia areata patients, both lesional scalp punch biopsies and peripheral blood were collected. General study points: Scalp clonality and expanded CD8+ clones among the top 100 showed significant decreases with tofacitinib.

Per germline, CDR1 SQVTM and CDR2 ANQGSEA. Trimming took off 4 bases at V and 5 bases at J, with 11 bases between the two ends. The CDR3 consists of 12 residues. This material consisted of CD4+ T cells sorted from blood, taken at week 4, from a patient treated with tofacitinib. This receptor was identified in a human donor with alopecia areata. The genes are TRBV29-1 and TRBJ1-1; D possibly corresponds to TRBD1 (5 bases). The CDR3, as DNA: TGCAGCGTTGCTAGGGGAGGGACTGAAGCTTTCTTT. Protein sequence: CSVARGGTEAFF.